This record concerns one T cell receptor beta chain sequence. No antigen is known for it. PCR employed 60 Vbeta and 13 Jbeta primers. Sequencing used immunoSEQ multiplex PCR; TCRdb keeps in-frame clones, though not all of them. The profile shows roughly 68,000 clones, around 74% of them singletons. At sampling all donors were nominally healthy, likely with unrecorded immune exposures. This sample is part of a study of cytomegalovirus exposure and HLA in healthy donors. Germline CDR1 and CDR2: LNHDA and SQIVND (reference sequence). J was trimmed by 3 bases and V by 3 bases; bases with no gene match: 6. The CDR3 is 16 amino acids. Study-wide results and caveats: Other equally common chains were less clonally expanded than HLA-associated TCR beta chains, a later analysis showed. High sensitivity and specificity were reportedly achieved when the classifier diagnosed cytomegalovirus status. Association of a missense DCLRE1C variant with TCR beta V- and J-gene trimming was reported in a later analysis.

Material: PBMCs. The rearrangement joins TRBV19 to TRBJ2-1; 9 positions agree with TRBD2. The origin of this receptor is a male donor in good health and CMV-seropositive. The CDR3 DNA reads TGTGCCAGTAGTATGCGCGGGGGGGGAAGCTACAATGAGCAGTTCTTC. It is translated as CASSMRGGGSYNEQFF.